The T cell receptor (beta chain) under discussion was sequenced for a study of T cell responses to AZD1222 COVID-19 vaccine. The germline V gene encodes CDR1 SNHLY and CDR2 FYNNEI. V was cut by 7 bases and J by 7 bases, with 14 bases left in between. The CDR3 sequence is 13 residues long. Method: immunoSEQ multiplex PCR; TCRdb's copy keeps in-frame clones and lacks some. This table has about 99,000 clones, 80% to 95% appearing once. The source is an adult who received the AZD1222 COVID-19 vaccine. Sample: peripheral blood, taken 28 days after the second AZD1222 dose. The J gene is TRBJ1-5, the V gene TRBV2; D gene unclear. This chain's CDR3 is CASNGLWGQPQHF. CDR3 nucleotides: TGTGCCAGCAATGGTCTGTGGGGACAGCCCCAGCATTTT. Full variable domain (rest looked up from reference TRBV2 and TRBJ1-5): EPEVTQTPSHQVTQMGQEVILRCVPISNHLYFYWYRQILGQKVEFLVSFYNNEISEKSEIFDDQFSVERPDGSNFTLKIRSTKLEDSAMYFCASNGLWGQPQHFGDGTRLSIL.